This T cell receptor (beta chain) was captured by sequencing in a study of blood T cells in healthy people across ages. Study overall: For every two T cells, template switching captured about one barcoded beta molecule.

This clonotype was seen many times. Antigen: not known. It was with a sample-barcoded 5' primer and a J-beta primer mix that a second PCR of roughly 6 to 12 cycles was run. TCRdb re-called the 5' RACE reads with MiXCR, one entry per CDR3 protein. The repertoire consists of approximately 1.5 million distinct CDR3 sequences, with 30% to 40% occurring once and the leading ten covering around 11%. The germline CDR1 and CDR2 sequences are SGHTA and FQGNSA. There are 15 residues in the CDR3. V dropped 3 bases and J dropped 0 bases, with 11 bases sitting between them. General study points: There were more naive CD4+ cells and higher diversity in long-lived donors than in aged donors.

The rearrangement joins TRBV7-2 to TRBJ1-1; D perhaps matches TRBD1 (6 bases). The sample was blood. This TCR came from a woman in her thirties in good health. Written as DNA, the CDR3 is TGTGCCAGCAGCTTGGGGGCGACCGTGAACACTGAAGCTTTCTTT. Encoded protein: CASSLGATVNTEAFF. Full variable domain (missing parts from reference TRBV7-2 and TRBJ1-1): GAGVSQSPSNKVTEKGKDVELRCDPISGHTALYWYRQSLGQGLEFLIYFQGNSAPDKSGLPSDRFSAERTGGSVSTLTIQRTQQEDSAVYLCASSLGATVNTEAFFGQGTRLTVV.